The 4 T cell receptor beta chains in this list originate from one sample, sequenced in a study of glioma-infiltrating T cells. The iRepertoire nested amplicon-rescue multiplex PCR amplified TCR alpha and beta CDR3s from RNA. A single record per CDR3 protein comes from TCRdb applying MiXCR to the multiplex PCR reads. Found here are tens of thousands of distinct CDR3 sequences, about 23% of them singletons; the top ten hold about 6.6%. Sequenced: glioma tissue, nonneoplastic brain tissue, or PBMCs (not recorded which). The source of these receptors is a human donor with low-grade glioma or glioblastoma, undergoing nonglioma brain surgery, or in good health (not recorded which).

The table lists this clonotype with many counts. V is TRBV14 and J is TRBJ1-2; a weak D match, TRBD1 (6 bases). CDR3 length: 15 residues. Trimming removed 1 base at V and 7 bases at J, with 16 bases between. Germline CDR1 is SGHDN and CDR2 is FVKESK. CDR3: CASSQGIQGKVGYTF. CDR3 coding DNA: TGTGCCAGCAGCCAAGGAATACAGGGTAAAGTTGGCTACACCTTC.

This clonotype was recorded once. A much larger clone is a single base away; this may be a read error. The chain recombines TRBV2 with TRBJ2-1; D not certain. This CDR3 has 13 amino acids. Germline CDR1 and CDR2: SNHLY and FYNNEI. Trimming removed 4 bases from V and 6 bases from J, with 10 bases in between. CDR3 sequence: CASSVFPGNEQFF. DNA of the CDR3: TGTGCCAGCAGTGTATTCCCCGGCAATGAGCAGTTCTTC.

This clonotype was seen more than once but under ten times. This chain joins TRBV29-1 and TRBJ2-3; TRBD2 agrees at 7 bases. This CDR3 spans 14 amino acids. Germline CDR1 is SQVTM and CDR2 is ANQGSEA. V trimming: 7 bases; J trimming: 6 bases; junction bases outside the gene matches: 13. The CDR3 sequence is CSGTQRGKQDTQYF. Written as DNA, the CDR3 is TGCAGCGGGACCCAGCGGGGCAAACAGGATACGCAGTATTTT.

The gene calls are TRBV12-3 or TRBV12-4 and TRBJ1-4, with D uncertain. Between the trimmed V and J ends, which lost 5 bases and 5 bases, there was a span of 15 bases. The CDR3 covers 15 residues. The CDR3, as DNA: TGTGCCAGCAGTGCCGGAAGGGTAGGGAATGAAAAACTGTTTTTT. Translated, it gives CASSAGRVGNEKLFF.